This T cell receptor beta chain was observed in a study of cytomegalovirus exposure and HLA in healthy donors. This clone was seen a handful of times. The antigen remains undetermined. These donors counted as nominally healthy when sampled, but unrecorded immune exposures were likely. CDR1 and CDR2 from the germline V gene are MDHEN and SYDVKM. The CDR3 is 14 residues long. With 4 bases removed from V and 1 base from J, the gap between germline ends came to 10 bases. The PCR had 60 Vbeta and 13 Jbeta primers. Produced via immunoSEQ multiplex PCR; TCRdb's table is partial and in-frame only. The sample yields approximately 77,000 clones, around 84% seen once. General observations from the study: Only CMV serostatus was available as immune exposure information.

This chain links TRBV28 with TRBJ2-5; D is unclear. The source material was PBMCs. The receptor was derived from a man aged 40-49 years in good health and CMV-seronegative. The CDR3 DNA reads as TGTGCCAGCAGTTCACAGAGTATCCAAGAGACCCAGTACTTC. Its translation: CASSSQSIQETQYF.